This T cell receptor beta chain was sequenced in a study of cytomegalovirus exposure and HLA in healthy donors. Germline CDR1 DFQATT, CDR2 SNEGSKA (reference sequence). V dropped 1 base and J dropped 5 bases, with 5 bases sitting between them. The CDR3 spans 11 residues. The PCR ran on 60 Vbeta and 13 Jbeta primers. Measured with immunoSEQ multiplex PCR; TCRdb has only the in-frame clones, and not every one. Altogether fewer than 200,000 clones are present, approximately 72% being singletons, with the ten largest covering roughly 7.1%. The specimen sequenced was PBMCs. The chain couples TRBV20-1 to TRBJ2-5, with a tentative D call TRBD2 (5 bases). This clonotype originated in a man aged 40-49 years in good health and CMV-seropositive. The chain's CDR3 is CSARAGETQYF. The CDR3 bases are TGCAGTGCTAGAGCGGGGGAGACCCAGTACTTC.